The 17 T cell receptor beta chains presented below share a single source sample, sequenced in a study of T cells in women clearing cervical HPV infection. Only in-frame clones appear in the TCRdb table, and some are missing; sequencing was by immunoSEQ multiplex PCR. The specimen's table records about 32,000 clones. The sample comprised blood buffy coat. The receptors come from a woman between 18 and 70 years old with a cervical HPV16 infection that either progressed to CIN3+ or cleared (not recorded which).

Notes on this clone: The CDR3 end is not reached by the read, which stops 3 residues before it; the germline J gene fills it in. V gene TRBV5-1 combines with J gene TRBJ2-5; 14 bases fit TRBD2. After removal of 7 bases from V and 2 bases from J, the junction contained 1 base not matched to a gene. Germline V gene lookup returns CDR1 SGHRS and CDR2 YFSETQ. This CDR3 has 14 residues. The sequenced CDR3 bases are TGCGCCAGCCGGACTAGCGGGGGGCAAGAGACC. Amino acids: CASRTSGGQET. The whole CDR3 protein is CASRTSGGQETQYF.

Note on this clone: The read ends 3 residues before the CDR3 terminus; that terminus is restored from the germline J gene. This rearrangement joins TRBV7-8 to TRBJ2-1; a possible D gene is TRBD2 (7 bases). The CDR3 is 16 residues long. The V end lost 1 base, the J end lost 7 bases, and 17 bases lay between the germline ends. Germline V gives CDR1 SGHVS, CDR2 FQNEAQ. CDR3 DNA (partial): TGTGCCAGCAGCTTAGGAGTGGGGGGGGCCCCAAATGAG. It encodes CASSLGVGGAPNE. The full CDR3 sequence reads CASSLGVGGAPNEQFF.

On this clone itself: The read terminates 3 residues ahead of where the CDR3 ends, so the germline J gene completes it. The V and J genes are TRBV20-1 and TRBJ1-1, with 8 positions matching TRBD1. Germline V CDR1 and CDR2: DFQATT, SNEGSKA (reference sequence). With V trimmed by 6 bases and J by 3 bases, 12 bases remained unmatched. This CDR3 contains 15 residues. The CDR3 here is CSASDRGSSHTEAFF. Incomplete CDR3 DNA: TGCAGTGCGAGTGACAGGGGAAGTTCGCACACTGAA.

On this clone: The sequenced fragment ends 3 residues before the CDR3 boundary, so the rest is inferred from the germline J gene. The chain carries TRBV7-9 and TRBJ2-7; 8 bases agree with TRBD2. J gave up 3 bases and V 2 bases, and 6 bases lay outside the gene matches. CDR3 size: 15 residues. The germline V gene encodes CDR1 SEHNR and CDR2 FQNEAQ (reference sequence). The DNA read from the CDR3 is TGTGCCAGCAGCTTATATGGGACTAGGGGCTACGAG. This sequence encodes CASSLYGTRGYE. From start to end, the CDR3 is CASSLYGTRGYEQYF.

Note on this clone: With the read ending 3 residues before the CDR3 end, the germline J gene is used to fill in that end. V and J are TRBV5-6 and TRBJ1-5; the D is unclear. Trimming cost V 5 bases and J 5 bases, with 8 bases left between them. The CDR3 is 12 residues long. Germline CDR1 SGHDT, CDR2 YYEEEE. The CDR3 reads CASSTQDQPQHF. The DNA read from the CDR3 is TGTGCCAGCAGTACTCAGGATCAGCCC.

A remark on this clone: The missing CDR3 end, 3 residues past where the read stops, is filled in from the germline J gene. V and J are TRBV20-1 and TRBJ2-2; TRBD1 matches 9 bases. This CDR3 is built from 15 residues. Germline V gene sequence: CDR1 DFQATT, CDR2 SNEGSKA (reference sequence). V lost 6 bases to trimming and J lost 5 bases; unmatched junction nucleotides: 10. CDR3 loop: CSAPLRTGVTGELFF. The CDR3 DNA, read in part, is TGCAGTGCCCCACTCCGGACAGGGGTAACCGGGGAG.

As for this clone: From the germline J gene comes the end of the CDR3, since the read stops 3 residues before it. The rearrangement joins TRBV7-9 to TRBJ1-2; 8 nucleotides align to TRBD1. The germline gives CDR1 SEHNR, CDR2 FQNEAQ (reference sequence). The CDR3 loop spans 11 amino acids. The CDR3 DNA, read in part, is TGTGCCAGCAGCTACAGGGGGGGC. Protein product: CASSYRGG. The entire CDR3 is CASSYRGGYTF. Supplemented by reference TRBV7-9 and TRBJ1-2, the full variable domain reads DTGVSQNPRHKITKRGQNVTFRCDPISEHNRLYWYRQTLGQGPEFLTYFQNEAQLEKSRLLSDRFSAERPKGSFSTLEIQRTEQGDSAMYLCASSYRGGYTFGSGTRLTVV.

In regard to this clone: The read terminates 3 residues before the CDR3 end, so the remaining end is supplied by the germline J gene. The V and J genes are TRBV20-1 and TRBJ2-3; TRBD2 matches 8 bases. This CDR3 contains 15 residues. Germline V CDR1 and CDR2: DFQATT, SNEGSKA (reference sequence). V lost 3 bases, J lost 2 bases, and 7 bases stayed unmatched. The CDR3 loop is CSARYSGGLTDTQYF. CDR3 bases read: TGCAGTGCTAGGTACAGCGGGGGCCTCACAGATACG.

CDR3 region: CASSFSGVETQYF. Incomplete CDR3 DNA: TGTGCCAGCAGCTTTTCCGGGGTGGAGACC. The rearrangement uses TRBV11-3 and TRBJ2-5; D is possibly TRBD2 (5 bases). The read is 3 residues too short to cover the CDR3 end, so that end is filled in from the germline J gene. V was clipped by 3 bases and J by 5 bases, with 10 bases between them. The CDR3 contains 13 residues. Per the germline V gene, CDR1 is SGHNT and CDR2 is YENEEA.

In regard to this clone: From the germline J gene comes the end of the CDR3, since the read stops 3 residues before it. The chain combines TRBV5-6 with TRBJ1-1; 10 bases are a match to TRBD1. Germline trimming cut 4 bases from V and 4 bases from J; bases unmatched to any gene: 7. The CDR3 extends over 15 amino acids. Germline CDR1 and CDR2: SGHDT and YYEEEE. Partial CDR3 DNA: TGTGCCAGCAGCCCCGACAGGGGGCGGGTCACTGAA. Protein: CASSPDRGRVTE. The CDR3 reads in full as CASSPDRGRVTEAFF.

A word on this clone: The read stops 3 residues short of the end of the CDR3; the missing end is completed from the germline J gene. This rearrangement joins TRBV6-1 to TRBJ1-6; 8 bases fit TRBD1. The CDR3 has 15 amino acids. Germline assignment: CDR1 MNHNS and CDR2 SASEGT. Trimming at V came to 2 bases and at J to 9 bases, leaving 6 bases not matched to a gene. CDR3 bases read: TGTGCCAGCAGTGAATGGACGGGACAGGCTTCACCC. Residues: CASSEWTGQASP. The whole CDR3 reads CASSEWTGQASPLHF.

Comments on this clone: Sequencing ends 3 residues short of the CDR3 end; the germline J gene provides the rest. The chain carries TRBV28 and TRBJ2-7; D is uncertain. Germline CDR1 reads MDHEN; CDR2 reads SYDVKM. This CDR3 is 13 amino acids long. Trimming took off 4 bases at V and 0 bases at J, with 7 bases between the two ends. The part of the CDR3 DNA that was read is TGTGCCAGCAGTTCCTTCAGCTCCTACGAG. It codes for CASSSFSSYE. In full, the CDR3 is CASSSFSSYEQYF.

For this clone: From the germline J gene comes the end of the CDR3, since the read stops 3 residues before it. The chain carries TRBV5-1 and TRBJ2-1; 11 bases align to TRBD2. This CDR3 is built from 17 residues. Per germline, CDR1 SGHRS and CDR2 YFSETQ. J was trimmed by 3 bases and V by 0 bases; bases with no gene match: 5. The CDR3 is CASSLGIAGGHYNEQFF. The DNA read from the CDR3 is TGCGCCAGCAGCTTGGGCATAGCGGGGGGGCACTACAATGAG.

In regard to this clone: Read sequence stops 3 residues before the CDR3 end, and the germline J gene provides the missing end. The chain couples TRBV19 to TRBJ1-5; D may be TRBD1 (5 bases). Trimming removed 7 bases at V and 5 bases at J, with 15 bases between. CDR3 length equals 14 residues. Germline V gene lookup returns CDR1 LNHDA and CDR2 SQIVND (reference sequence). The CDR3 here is CASTPSGGYQPQHF. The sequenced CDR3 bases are TGTGCCAGTACCCCCTCTGGGGGGTATCAGCCC.

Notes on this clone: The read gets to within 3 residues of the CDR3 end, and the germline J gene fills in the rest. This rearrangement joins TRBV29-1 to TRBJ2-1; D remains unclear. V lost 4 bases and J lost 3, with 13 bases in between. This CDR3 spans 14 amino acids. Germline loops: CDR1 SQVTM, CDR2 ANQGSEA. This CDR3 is CSVVGLPSYNEQFF. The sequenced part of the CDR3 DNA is TGCAGCGTTGTCGGCCTCCCTAGCTACAATGAG.

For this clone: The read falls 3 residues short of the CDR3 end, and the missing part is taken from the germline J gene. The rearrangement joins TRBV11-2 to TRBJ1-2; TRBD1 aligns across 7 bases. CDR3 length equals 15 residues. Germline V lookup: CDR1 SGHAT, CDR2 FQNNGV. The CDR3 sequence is CASSDLRGKLRGYTF. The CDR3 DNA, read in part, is TGTGCCAGCAGCGATCTCAGGGGGAAGTTAAGGGGC.

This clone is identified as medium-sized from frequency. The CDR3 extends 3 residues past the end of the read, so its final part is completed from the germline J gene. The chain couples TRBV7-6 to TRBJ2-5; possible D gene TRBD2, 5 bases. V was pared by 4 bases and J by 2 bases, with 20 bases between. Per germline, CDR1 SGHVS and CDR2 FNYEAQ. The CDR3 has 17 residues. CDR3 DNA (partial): TGTGCCAGCAGCTCCCCAAGCCCAACCCAGCGGCAAGAGACC. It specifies CASSSPSPTQRQET. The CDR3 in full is CASSSPSPTQRQETQYF.